The 15 T cell receptor beta chains listed next were all sequenced from one sample in a study of cytomegalovirus exposure and HLA in healthy donors. The study ran its PCR with 60 Vbeta and 13 Jbeta primers. The method was immunoSEQ multiplex PCR; TCRdb's version includes in-frame clones alone and lacks a portion of them. The profile shows 150,000 to 160,000 clones, 60% to 75% of them singletons. Input material: PBMCs. These receptors were obtained from a man aged 18 to 29 in good health and CMV-seronegative.

J is TRBJ1-1 and V is TRBV2; maybe TRBD1 (5 bases). V was trimmed by 8 bases and J by 11 bases, leaving 12 bases between them. The CDR3 length is 10 residues. From germline, CDR1 is SNHLY and CDR2 FYNNEI. The CDR3 reads CASSYGGAFF. Written as DNA, the CDR3 is TGTGCCAGCTCGTACGGGGGGGCTTTCTTT. Variable domain in full (rest from reference TRBV2 and TRBJ1-1): EPEVTQTPSHQVTQMGQEVILRCVPISNHLYFYWYRQILGQKVEFLVSFYNNEISEKSEIFDDQFSVERPDGSNFTLKIRSTKLEDSAMYFCASSYGGAFFGQGTRLTVV.

V and J are TRBV4-2 and TRBJ2-7; D not resolved. The CDR3 is made up of 13 amino acids. With 1 base removed from V and 6 bases from J, the gap between germline ends came to 10 bases. Germline-derived CDR1 and CDR2 are LGHNA and YNFKEQ. The CDR3 reads CASSQVEIPEQYF. The CDR3 DNA sequence: TGTGCCAGCAGCCAAGTAGAGATCCCCGAGCAGTACTTC.

CDR3 sequence (DNA): TGTGCCAGCAGCTTGGACAGGGCCTCCTACGAGCAGTACTTC. It encodes CASSLDRASYEQYF. The chain couples TRBV5-4 to TRBJ2-7; D possibly corresponds to TRBD1 (6 bases). The CDR3 length is 14 residues. Deletions cut 0 bases from V and 0 bases from J, with 7 bases between. Germline CDR1 and CDR2: SGHNT and YYREEE (reference sequence). Together with reference TRBV5-4 and TRBJ2-7, the CDR3 gives the full variable domain: ETGVTQSPTHLIKTRGQQVTLRCSSQSGHNTVSWYQQALGQGPQFIFQYYREEENGRGNFPPRFSGLQFPNYSSELNVNALELDDSALYLCASSLDRASYEQYFGPGTRLTVT.

Details on this clone: Other nucleotide sequences in the sample specify the same CDR3. The genes are TRBV5-4 and TRBJ1-6; 11 bases are a match to TRBD1. The trim removed 4 bases at V and 7 bases at J, leaving 1 base unmatched. The CDR3 consists of 14 residues. The V gene's germline CDR1 is SGHNT and CDR2 YYREEE (reference sequence). CDR3 nucleotides: TGTGCCAGCAGCCGGGACAGGGGGAATTCACCCCTCCACTTT. This codes for CASSRDRGNSPLHF.

The chain combines TRBV6-1 with TRBJ1-2; D is possibly TRBD1 (5 bases). CDR3 length equals 13 residues. V lost 4 bases and J 8 bases, leaving 14 bases between the germline ends. From germline, CDR1 is MNHNS and CDR2 SASEGT. The CDR3 sequence is CASSVGREGGYTF. The CDR3 coding sequence is TGTGCCAGCAGTGTAGGCAGGGAGGGGGGCTACACCTTC.

The gene calls are TRBV10-3 and TRBJ2-7, with 9 nucleotides matching TRBD2. Looked up from germline, CDR1 is ENHRY and CDR2 is SYGVKD. The CDR3 length is 15 residues. Trimming removed 3 bases from V and 4 bases from J; junction bases left unmatched: 7. The CDR3 reads CAISDPPSGVYEQYV. The CDR3 DNA is TGTGCCATCAGTGACCCGCCTAGCGGGGTTTACGAGCAGTACGTC.

V is TRBV9 and J is TRBJ1-5; a weak D match, TRBD1 (5 bases). CDR3 length: 13 residues. Germline V CDR1 and CDR2: SGDLS, YYNGEE. V lost 4 bases and J lost 3, with 8 bases in between. CDR3 coding DNA: TGTGCCAGCAGCCGGGACTCCAATCAGCCCCAGCATTTT. Translation gives CASSRDSNQPQHF.

The chain employs TRBV23-1 and TRBJ2-5, with 8 positions matching TRBD1. TRBV23-1 belongs to the ORF category, with a function that is uncertain. This CDR3 is built from 15 residues. V trimming: 6 bases; J trimming: 5 bases; junction bases outside the gene matches: 11. CDR3 loop: CASSHPTRGPETQYF. In DNA form, the CDR3 reads TGCGCCAGCAGCCACCCAACCAGGGGGCCGGAGACCCAGTACTTC.

The CDR3 reads CASSLLLGSGESEKLFF. The CDR3, as DNA: TGCGCCAGCAGCCTCCTCTTAGGGTCAGGGGAGAGCGAAAAACTGTTTTTT. The genes are TRBV4-3 and TRBJ1-4; a weak D match, TRBD1 (6 bases). The CDR3 has 17 amino acids. Trimming cost V 4 bases and J 8 bases, with 23 bases left between them. Per germline, CDR1 LGHNA and CDR2 YSLEER.

The chain uses TRBV6-1 and TRBJ1-1; no definite D call. V was pared by 3 bases and J by 0 bases, with 8 bases between. Germline V gene lookup returns CDR1 MNHNS and CDR2 SASEGT. There are 14 residues in the CDR3. The CDR3 DNA is TGTGCCAGCAGTGACGGCAGGATGAACACTGAAGCTTTCTTT. Protein product: CASSDGRMNTEAFF.

This clone has only a few counts. This chain's CDR3 is CASSTAQGEGNQPQHF. CDR3 nucleotides: TGTGCCAGTAGTACGGCCCAGGGGGAAGGCAATCAGCCCCAGCATTTT. The rearrangement uses TRBV19 and TRBJ1-5, with 7 nucleotides matching TRBD1. The CDR3 loop spans 16 amino acids. Germline V gives CDR1 LNHDA, CDR2 SQIVND (reference sequence). The V gene end was trimmed by 4 bases and the J gene end by 2 bases; junction bases not matched to a gene: 8.

The chain is built from TRBV28 and TRBJ1-2; TRBD1 matches at 9 bases. Per germline, CDR1 MDHEN and CDR2 SYDVKM. J lost 5 bases, V lost 5 bases, and 12 bases had no gene match. This CDR3 is 16 amino acids long. The CDR3 coding sequence is TGTGCCAGCAGTAGTACTGGGGACAGGGAAGGATATGGCTACACCTTC. Its protein is CASSSTGDREGYGYTF.

About this clone itself: The sample holds other DNA sequences that translate to the same CDR3. This rearrangement joins TRBV4-1 to TRBJ1-1, with TRBD1 as a possible D gene (6 bases). The ends were cut back, 2 bases at V and 5 bases at J, with 12 bases in the middle. This CDR3 has 14 amino acids. CDR1 is MGHRA and CDR2 is YSYEKL in the germline V gene. The CDR3: CASSQQGLETEAFF. Written as DNA, the CDR3 is TGCGCCAGCAGCCAACAGGGGTTGGAGACTGAAGCTTTCTTT.

V usage is TRBV10-3 and J usage is TRBJ2-5; 12 bases map to TRBD2. Germline V gives CDR1 ENHRY, CDR2 SYGVKD. The junction had 2 bases not matched to a gene; V was cut back by 9 bases and J by 6 bases. The CDR3 extends over 12 amino acids. The CDR3 DNA reads TGTGCCATAGGGACTAGCGGGCAGACCCAGTACTTC. It translates to CAIGTSGQTQYF.

This clone has a handful of counts. The chain uses TRBV6-1 and TRBJ2-5, with 11 bases aligning to TRBD2. Germline V CDR1 and CDR2: MNHNS, SASEGT. This CDR3 region has 15 residues. Trimming took 3 bases from V and 4 from J; bases not matched to a gene: 4. The CDR3 DNA sequence: TGTGCCAGCAGTGAGGTAGCGGGGGGGTCAGAGACCCAGTACTTC. Its translation: CASSEVAGGSETQYF.